The 9 T cell receptor beta chains presented below share a single source sample, sequenced in a study of T cell responses to AZD1222 COVID-19 vaccine. Using immunoSEQ multiplex PCR, the repertoire was profiled, and TCRdb retains in-frame clones only, with some absent. The sample lists 140,000 or so clones, around 90% seen once, with approximately 2% in the top ten. Material: peripheral blood, obtained 28 days after the second AZD1222 dose. Receptors originate from an adult who received the AZD1222 COVID-19 vaccine.

The chain is built from TRBV6-1 and TRBJ2-1; D not certain. CDR1 is MNHNS, CDR2 SASEGT, per germline. The CDR3 is 12 amino acids. Between the trimmed V and J ends, which lost 2 bases and 12 bases, there was a span of 11 bases. The DNA of the CDR3 is TGTGCCAGCAGTGAATCCACGAATTCGCAGTTCTTC. Protein product: CASSESTNSQFF.

The V call is TRBV3-1 (or the pseudogene TRBV3-2), the J call TRBJ2-5, with 7 bases that match TRBD1. The CDR3 has 16 amino acids. In germline, CDR1 is LGHDT, CDR2 YNNKEL (reference sequence). J gave up 1 base and V 1 base, and 6 bases lay outside the gene matches. CDR3 DNA: TGTGCCAGCAGCCAAGCCAGGGGGAATCTCCAAGAGACCCAGTACTTC. It translates to CASSQARGNLQETQYF.

The chain carries TRBV5-1 and TRBJ2-1; weak D call: TRBD1 (6 bases). The germline CDR1 and CDR2 sequences are SGHRS and YFSETQ. The CDR3 totals 16 residues. Trimming cost V 4 bases and J 6 bases, with 20 bases left between them. The CDR3, as DNA: TGCGCCAGCAGCGTGTCAGCTACAACAGGGCGCAATGAGCAGTTCTTC. This gives the protein CASSVSATTGRNEQFF.

The chain employs TRBV7-3 and TRBJ2-1, with 11 bases that match TRBD2. Germline CDR1 is SGHTA and CDR2 is FQGTGA. J gave up 4 bases and V 2 bases, and 7 bases lay outside the gene matches. There are 17 residues in the CDR3. The chain's CDR3 is CASSLSPTSGVYNEQFF. The CDR3 coding sequence is TGTGCCAGCAGCTTATCCCCGACTAGCGGGGTTTACAATGAGCAGTTCTTC.

V and J are TRBV5-1 and TRBJ2-1; TRBD2 aligns across 8 bases. The V gene end was trimmed by 5 bases and the J gene end by 8 bases; junction bases not matched to a gene: 12. The length of the CDR3 is 15 residues. Germline lookup yields CDR1 SGHRS and CDR2 YFSETQ. The CDR3 region has the DNA TGCGCCAGCAGGTCCGCCGGGACTAGGAGCGATGAGCAGTTCTTC. This translates into CASRSAGTRSDEQFF.

The rearrangement joins TRBV2 to TRBJ1-5; 8 nucleotides line up with TRBD1. After removal of 6 bases from V and 4 bases from J, the junction contained 2 bases not matched to a gene. Germline V CDR1 and CDR2: SNHLY, FYNNEI. The CDR3 is 13 amino acids. CDR3 amino acids: CASRTGANQPQHF. The CDR3 bases are TGTGCCAGCAGGACAGGGGCAAATCAGCCCCAGCATTTT.

This rearrangement joins TRBV7-8 to TRBJ1-1; no clear D gene. With 2 bases removed from V and 1 base from J, the gap between germline ends came to 11 bases. The germline V gene has CDR1 SGHVS and CDR2 FQNEAQ. The CDR3 covers 15 residues. The CDR3 DNA sequence: TGTGCCAGCAGCTTATTATGGTATGCGAACACTGAAGCTTTCTTT. This encodes CASSLLWYANTEAFF. The full variable domain, rest sourced from reference TRBV7-8 and TRBJ1-1, is GAGVSQSPRYKVAKRGQDVALRCDPISGHVSLFWYQQALGQGPEFLTYFQNEAQLDKSGLPSDRFFAERPEGSVSTLKIQRTQQEDSAVYLCASSLLWYANTEAFFGQGTRLTVV.

The CDR3 DNA follows: TGTGCCAGCAGTTTATCGTATACAGGCGGCTATGGCTACACCTTC. This codes for CASSLSYTGGYGYTF. The rearrangement joins TRBV27 to TRBJ1-2; possibly TRBD1 for D (5 bases). Germline loops: CDR1 MNHEY, CDR2 SMNVEV (reference sequence). The CDR3 loop spans 15 amino acids. V dropped 0 bases and J dropped 4 bases, with 12 bases sitting between them.

The CDR3, as DNA: TGTGCCACCGACCGACGGGACAGGGAATCGAATGAGCAGTTCTTC. This encodes CATDRRDRESNEQFF. The J gene is TRBJ2-1, the V gene TRBV15; 9 bases are shared with TRBD1. Germline V lookup: CDR1 LNHNV, CDR2 YYDKDF (reference sequence). V lost 8 bases to trimming and J lost 7 bases; unmatched junction nucleotides: 12. CDR3 size: 15 residues.